Detailed here is one TCR beta chain. This clone was recorded only once. Its antigen specificity is not known. No much larger clone exists at a distance of one base, and base qualities are not known. Collaborating institutions collected whole blood in K2EDTA tubes following their own protocols. For TCRbeta analysis, collaborators shipped samples as frozen whole blood, isolated PBMCs, or DNA extracted from either of those sample types. TCRbeta CDR3 regions were amplified from genomic DNA by means of the immunoSEQ Assay, a bias-controlled multiplex PCR. The published analysis was carried out like this. Nucleated cell counts per sample were estimated from amplification of reference gene primers within the assay. To quantify the absolute abundance of each unique TCRbeta CDR3 rearrangement, sequence reads were collapsed and filtered. For each sample, productive Simpson clonality was calculated as the square root of Simpson's diversity index across productive rearrangements. The source is immuneACCESS, and TCRdb retained only in-frame sequences with V and J called. Part of the clones is not carried over; for the studies checked, unresolved V genes explain less than half of this, and the remainder is unexplained. V and J calls and clone size follow that table, whereas D and trimming were derived from the DNA. The sample data list about 97,000 clones, and around 87% of these were observed just once. About 9.9% of the sample is taken by the ten largest.

The data belong to a study of blood T cell repertoires in COVID-19 (dated by TCRdb to about 2020). In terms of the full investigation: Samples from collaborators originated in the United States, Italy and Spain and spanned both the acute and convalescent phases of COVID-19. The prospective study material was composed of cDNA or gDNA derived from T cells, B-cell-depleted T cells, or PBMCs. The dataset comprised deeply sampled blood TCRbeta repertoires from subjects exposed to, actively infected with, or recovered from COVID-19. A freely available public database, intended as a resource for researchers studying the immune response to SARS-CoV-2, is where the repertoires were released. Samples came from the ongoing ImmuneRACE study (first 160 participants) plus 1,254 subjects from 6 global collaborators. Sample metadata almost always included a de-identified subject ID, COVID-19 status, age in years and sex. Where HLA class I and class II types were available, the types were taken from metadata supplied by the sample provider, not from assay-based typing.

Results and caveats for the whole study, not just this receptor: The amount of clinical and demographic metadata varied by source and participant and was provided uncurated.

The clonotype was recovered from a woman in her 30s with acute or convalescent COVID-19. Material for sequencing was peripheral blood.

The DNA sequence is as follows: TGTGCCAGCTCTTGGACAGGTTCGAACACCGGGGAGCTGTTTTTT. This codes for CASSWTGSNTGELFF. Recombination linked TRBV6-5 to TRBJ2-2, with TRBD1 identical over 7 junction bases. Per the germline V gene, MNHEY is the CDR1 and SVGAGI is the CDR2. Germline trimming amounts to 8 bases on V and 0 bases on J, with 6 as the count of junction bases outside the gene matches. Reading from cysteine to phenylalanine, the CDR3 counts 15 amino acids. Only the CDR3 region is kept as DNA, spanning 45 bases read in frame from base 1.